A single sample is the source of the 26 T cell receptor beta chains below, sequenced in a study of beta chain features in type 1 diabetes. cDNA synthesis used the whole RNA isolate, giving expressed TCRB sequences. Clones were sequenced by immunoSEQ multiplex PCR, and TCRdb holds only the in-frame ones, with some missing. Among about 900,000 clones, 15% to 20% were seen once, and the ten largest hold 0.02% to 0.03%. Sequencing input: naive CD4+ T cells from blood. The source is a woman between 18 and 30 years old in good health.

The chain links TRBV12-5 to TRBJ2-4; D perhaps matches TRBD2 (5 bases). V lost 6 bases and J lost 0, with 12 bases in between. Looked up from germline, CDR1 is LGHNT and CDR2 is FRNRAP. The CDR3 is 15 residues long. The chain's CDR3 is CASGRPRGAKNIQYF. CDR3 coding DNA: TGTGCTAGTGGCCGCCCCCGGGGAGCCAAAAACATTCAGTACTTC.

The chain combines TRBV28 with TRBJ1-2; D not resolved. V gave up 6 bases and J gave up 4 bases, with 12 bases separating them. The CDR3 runs to 13 residues. Germline CDR1 is MDHEN and CDR2 is SYDVKM. The CDR3 nucleotides are TGTGCCAGCAGCGTGCGGGCGTCCTATGGCTACACCTTC. Protein sequence: CASSVRASYGYTF.

This clone was detected a few times. The rearrangement uses TRBV6-5 and TRBJ1-2; D ambiguous. The CDR3 is made up of 12 amino acids. Germline-derived CDR1 and CDR2 are MNHEY and SVGAGI. Trimming pared 6 bases from V and 5 bases from J, leaving 10 bases between. CDR3 sequence (DNA): TGTGCCAGCAGCCTCGCGGGGTATGGCTACACCTTC. This codes for CASSLAGYGYTF.

This clone has just a few counts. V usage is TRBV2 and J usage is TRBJ1-1, with a possible D match to TRBD1 (5 bases). The germline gives CDR1 SNHLY, CDR2 FYNNEI. V lost 5 bases and J lost 0, with 10 bases in between. CDR3 size: 14 residues. CDR3 residues: CASSRGVLNTEAFF. In DNA, the CDR3 is TGTGCCAGCAGTAGGGGCGTTTTGAACACTGAAGCTTTCTTT.

This clone was found a few times. This chain uses TRBV15 with TRBJ1-5; 8 nucleotides match TRBD1. The CDR3 has 17 amino acids. Trimming removed 5 bases from V and 3 bases from J; junction bases left unmatched: 12. CDR1 is LNHNV, CDR2 YYDKDF, per germline (reference sequence). CDR3 bases: TGTGCCACCAGCGGGGACAGGACCCAGGGGTTCAATCAGCCCCAGCATTTT. Residues: CATSGDRTQGFNQPQHF.

This clone has only a few counts. The gene calls are TRBV6-6 and TRBJ2-4, with TRBD2 matching over 7 bases. The germline V gene has CDR1 MNHNY and CDR2 SVGAGI (reference sequence). The V and J ends lost 6 bases and 9 bases, in that order; junction bases with no gene match: 14. The CDR3 runs 15 residues. The CDR3, as DNA: TGTGCCAGCAGGCCCAACGGGGCCAGCGGGGTCATTCAGTACTTC. The encoded protein is CASRPNGASGVIQYF.

The chain employs TRBV5-6 and TRBJ2-3, with 9 bases identical to TRBD2. Per the germline V gene, CDR1 is SGHDT and CDR2 is YYEEEE. This CDR3 is 15 amino acids long. With V trimmed by 0 bases and J by 8 bases, 7 bases remained unmatched. CDR3 protein: CASSLEILAGVTQYF. The CDR3 DNA reads as TGTGCCAGCAGCTTGGAAATCTTAGCGGGAGTTACGCAGTATTTT.

This clone was recorded a few times. The V and J genes are TRBV5-1 and TRBJ2-5, with 7 positions matching TRBD1. Per the germline V gene, CDR1 is SGHRS and CDR2 is YFSETQ. This CDR3 is 13 amino acids long. The V segment lost 4 bases and the J segment 5 bases; nucleotides outside the gene matches: 5. The CDR3 loop is CASSERGLETQYF. CDR3 sequence (DNA): TGCGCCAGCAGCGAGAGGGGGCTGGAGACCCAGTACTTC.

This clone was recorded a few times. The CDR3 DNA sequence: TGTGCCAGCAGCCATACCGGGACAGGGGGCGGGAATGAGCAGTTCTTC. Its translation is CASSHTGTGGGNEQFF. The chain joins TRBV4-2 to TRBJ2-1; TRBD1 matches 12 bases. CDR3 size: 16 residues. Trimming cost V 3 bases and J 7 bases; bases outside gene matches: 7. Germline V lookup: CDR1 LGHNA, CDR2 YNFKEQ.

Only a few counts were recorded for this clone. The chain couples TRBV20-1 to TRBJ2-3; no clear D gene. Trimming stripped 6 bases from V and 7 bases from J, with 11 bases between. Per germline, CDR1 DFQATT and CDR2 SNEGSKA (reference sequence). CDR3 length equals 11 residues. The CDR3 region is CSALRLNTQYF. CDR3 bases: TGCAGTGCCCTCCGGTTGAATACGCAGTATTTT.

This clone came up a few times. The chain recombines TRBV20-1 with TRBJ2-1, with D perhaps TRBD1 (6 bases). Germline values: CDR1 DFQATT, CDR2 SNEGSKA (reference sequence). V was shortened by 6 bases and J by 11 bases, with 14 bases between the two germline ends. The CDR3 is 11 amino acids. The CDR3 protein is CSATQGPQQFF. DNA of the CDR3: TGCAGTGCCACACAGGGTCCCCAGCAGTTCTTC.

This clone was counted a few times. This sequence joins TRBV5-1 and TRBJ2-1; D may be TRBD1 (6 bases). V was cut by 5 bases and J by 6 bases, with 18 bases left in between. CDR3 length: 15 amino acids. Germline lookup yields CDR1 SGHRS and CDR2 YFSETQ. CDR3 sequence reads: CASRSYDRQVNEQFF. DNA of the CDR3: TGCGCCAGCAGGTCATACGACAGACAGGTCAATGAGCAGTTCTTC.

V gene TRBV6-5 combines with J gene TRBJ2-3; D gene ambiguous. Trimming removed 5 bases at V and 5 bases at J, with 8 bases between. There are 12 residues in the CDR3. The germline V gene encodes CDR1 MNHEY and CDR2 SVGAGI. CDR3 sequence (DNA): TGTGCCAGCAGTAACGGAGAAGATACGCAGTATTTT. Translated, it gives CASSNGEDTQYF.

CDR3 loop: CASSKGCRSYAQYF. As DNA, the CDR3 is TGTGCCAGCAGCAAAGGTTGCAGGAGCTACGCGCAGTACTTC. The genes are TRBV21-1 and TRBJ2-7. TRBV21-1 is shown as a pseudogene. The CDR3 contains 14 residues.

This clone was observed a few times. The rearrangement uses TRBV11-2 and TRBJ2-3; the D call may be TRBD1 or TRBD2 (5 bases each). The germline V gene encodes CDR1 SGHAT and CDR2 FQNNGV. The ends were cut back, 3 bases at V and 13 bases at J, with 14 bases in the middle. The CDR3 totals 12 residues. CDR3 sequence: CASSLASGAEYF. CDR3 nucleotide sequence: TGTGCCAGCAGCTTGGCCTCCGGGGCTGAGTATTTT.

This clone was seen a few times. The gene calls are TRBV11-2 and TRBJ2-1; 12 bases line up with TRBD2. The V segment lost 6 bases and the J segment 0 bases; nucleotides outside the gene matches: 6. This CDR3 has 17 residues. CDR1 SGHAT and CDR2 FQNNGV come from the germline V gene. The CDR3 DNA sequence: TGTGCCAGCAGTCGCCCGACTAGCGGGAGCTCCTACAATGAGCAGTTCTTC. Translated: CASSRPTSGSSYNEQFF. The full variable domain, with the rest looked up from reference TRBV11-2 and TRBJ2-1, is EAGVAQSPRYKIIEKRQSVAFWCNPISGHATLYWYQQILGQGPKLLIQFQNNGVVDDSQLPKDRFSAERLKGVDSTLKIQPAKLEDSAVYLCASSRPTSGSSYNEQFFGPGTRLTVL.

The chain couples TRBV4-2 to TRBJ2-4; TRBD2 matches 8 bases. J gave up 5 bases and V 0 bases, and 15 bases lay outside the gene matches. The CDR3 has 19 amino acids. Per the germline V gene, CDR1 is LGHNA and CDR2 is YNFKEQ. The CDR3 is CASSQEVLAGSPFENIQYF. The DNA for the CDR3 is TGTGCCAGCAGCCAAGAAGTGCTAGCGGGTTCGCCATTTGAAAACATTCAGTACTTC.

The rearrangement links TRBV11-1 to TRBJ1-1; D gene ambiguous. The CDR3 is 14 amino acids. Between the trimmed V and J ends, which lost 4 bases and 1 base, there was a span of 10 bases. Germline-derived CDR1 and CDR2 are SGHAT and FQDESV (reference sequence). CDR3 amino acids: CASSSRSWNTEAFF. CDR3 bases: TGTGCCAGCAGCTCAAGATCATGGAACACTGAAGCTTTCTTT.

The chain uses TRBV5-8 and TRBJ2-1, with D tentatively TRBD2 (6 bases). Germline V CDR1 and CDR2: SGHTS, YDEGEE. V was pared by 4 bases and J by 2 bases, with 16 bases between. The CDR3 contains 16 residues. The CDR3 spells CASSPGRERTYNEQFF. The CDR3 DNA follows: TGTGCCAGCAGCCCTGGTCGGGAGAGAACCTACAATGAGCAGTTCTTC.

The sample holds a few counts of this clone. This sequence joins TRBV5-1 and TRBJ2-6; 9 bases agree with TRBD1. The CDR3 totals 18 residues. Germline V gene sequence: CDR1 SGHRS, CDR2 YFSETQ. Trimming at V came to 5 bases and at J to 0 bases, leaving 9 bases not matched to a gene. The CDR3 spells CASRATGTGSSGANVLTF. The CDR3 DNA reads as TGCGCCAGCAGGGCGACAGGGACAGGGAGCTCTGGGGCCAACGTCCTGACTTTC.

V and J are TRBV6-5 and TRBJ2-7, with D possibly TRBD1 on 7 matching bases. Germline V gene data show CDR1 as MNHEY and CDR2 as SVGAGI. This CDR3 has 14 residues. Trimming took off 8 bases at V and 3 bases at J, with 17 bases between the two ends. CDR3 loop: CASAEGQRYYEQYF. In DNA form, the CDR3 reads TGTGCCAGCGCGGAGGGACAGAGGTACTACGAGCAGTACTTC.

This clone showed up just a few times. Here the CDR3 DNA reads TGCGCCAGCAGCTTGATTTTCAGCGGGAGGAGAAGGAGCACAGATACGCAGTATTTT. Translated, it gives CASSLIFSGRRRSTDTQYF. The gene calls are TRBV5-1 and TRBJ2-3; 9 bases match TRBD2. The junction had 12 bases not matched to a gene; V was cut back by 1 base and J by 0 bases. The V gene's germline CDR1 is SGHRS and CDR2 YFSETQ. The CDR3 has 19 amino acids.

The genes are TRBV6-5 and TRBJ1-2; D might be TRBD1 (5 bases). From germline, CDR1 is MNHEY and CDR2 SVGAGI. This CDR3 is built from 13 residues. V was cut by 3 bases and J by 4 bases, with 9 bases left in between. The CDR3 spells CASSYTTVYGYTF. CDR3 in DNA: TGTGCCAGCAGTTATACGACAGTCTATGGCTACACCTTC.

This chain connects TRBV28 to TRBJ1-5; D perhaps matches TRBD1 (5 bases). This CDR3 comprises 16 residues. Trimming stripped 3 bases from V and 3 bases from J, with 15 bases between. Germline V CDR1 and CDR2: MDHEN, SYDVKM. The CDR3: CASSFKGRIVNQPQHF. Written as DNA, the CDR3 is TGTGCCAGCAGTTTTAAGGGGCGGATCGTCAATCAGCCCCAGCATTTT.

This clone was counted only a few times. The V gene is TRBV19, the J gene TRBJ2-2, with D possibly matching TRBD2 (6 bases). The germline V gene encodes CDR1 LNHDA and CDR2 SQIVND (reference sequence). V lost 3 bases to trimming and J lost 5 bases, with 10 bases between them. CDR3 size: 14 residues. The CDR3 bases are TGTGCCAGTAGTATTTTAGGAGGGACCGGGGAGCTGTTTTTT. It specifies CASSILGGTGELFF. The full variable domain, its missing parts supplied by reference TRBV19 and TRBJ2-2, is DGGITQSPKYLFRKEGQNVTLSCEQNLNHDAMYWYRQDPGQGLRLIYYSQIVNDFQKGDIAEGYSVSREKKESFPLTVTSAQKNPTAFYLCASSILGGTGELFFGEGSRLTVL.

This clone occurred a few times. The chain links TRBV5-4 to TRBJ2-3; D not certain. This CDR3 contains 16 residues. V was cut by 3 bases and J by 6 bases, with 20 bases left in between. The V gene's germline CDR1 is SGHNT and CDR2 YYREEE (reference sequence). The CDR3 DNA reads TGTGCCAGCAGCTCTCAGGCAACGAGGCCGCACGATACGCAGTATTTT. Its translation is CASSSQATRPHDTQYF.